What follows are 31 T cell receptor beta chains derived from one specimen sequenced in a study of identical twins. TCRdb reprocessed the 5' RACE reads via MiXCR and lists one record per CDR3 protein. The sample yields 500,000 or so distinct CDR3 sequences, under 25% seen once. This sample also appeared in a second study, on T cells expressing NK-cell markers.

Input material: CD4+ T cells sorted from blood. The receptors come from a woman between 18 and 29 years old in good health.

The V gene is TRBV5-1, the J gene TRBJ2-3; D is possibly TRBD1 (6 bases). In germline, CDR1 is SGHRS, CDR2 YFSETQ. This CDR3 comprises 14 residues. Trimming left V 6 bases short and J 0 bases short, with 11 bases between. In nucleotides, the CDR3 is TGCGCCAGCACGGGGACACCTAGCACAGATACGCAGTATTTT. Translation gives CASTGTPSTDTQYF.

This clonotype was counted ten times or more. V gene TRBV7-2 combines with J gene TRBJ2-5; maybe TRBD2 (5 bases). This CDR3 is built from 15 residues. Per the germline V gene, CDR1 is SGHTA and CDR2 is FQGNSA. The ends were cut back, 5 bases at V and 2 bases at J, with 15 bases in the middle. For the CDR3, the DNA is TGTGCCAGCAGCGTTACCCCGGGGAATCAAGAGACCCAGTACTTC. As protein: CASSVTPGNQETQYF.

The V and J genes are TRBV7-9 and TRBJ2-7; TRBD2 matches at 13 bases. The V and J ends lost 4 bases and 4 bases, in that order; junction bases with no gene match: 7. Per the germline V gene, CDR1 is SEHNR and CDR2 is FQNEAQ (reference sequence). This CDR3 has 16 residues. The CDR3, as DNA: TGTGCCAGCAGCTCCTCAGGACTAGCGGGGGCTTACGAGCAGTACTTC. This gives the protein CASSSSGLAGAYEQYF. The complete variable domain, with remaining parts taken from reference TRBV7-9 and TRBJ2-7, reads DTGVSQNPRHKITKRGQNVTFRCDPISEHNRLYWYRQTLGQGPEFLTYFQNEAQLEKSRLLSDRFSAERPKGSFSTLEIQRTEQGDSAMYLCASSSSGLAGAYEQYFGPGTRLTVT.

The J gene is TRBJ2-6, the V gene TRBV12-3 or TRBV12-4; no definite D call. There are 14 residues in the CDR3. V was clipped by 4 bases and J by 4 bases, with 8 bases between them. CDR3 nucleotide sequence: TGTGCCAGCAGTTCCCCACCCGGGGCCAACGTCCTGACTTTC. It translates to CASSSPPGANVLTF.

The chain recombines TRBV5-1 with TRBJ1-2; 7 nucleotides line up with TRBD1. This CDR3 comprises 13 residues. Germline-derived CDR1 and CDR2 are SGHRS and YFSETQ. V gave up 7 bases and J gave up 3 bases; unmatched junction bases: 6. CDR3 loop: CASWGQPDYGYTF. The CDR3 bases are TGCGCCAGCTGGGGACAGCCAGACTATGGCTACACCTTC.

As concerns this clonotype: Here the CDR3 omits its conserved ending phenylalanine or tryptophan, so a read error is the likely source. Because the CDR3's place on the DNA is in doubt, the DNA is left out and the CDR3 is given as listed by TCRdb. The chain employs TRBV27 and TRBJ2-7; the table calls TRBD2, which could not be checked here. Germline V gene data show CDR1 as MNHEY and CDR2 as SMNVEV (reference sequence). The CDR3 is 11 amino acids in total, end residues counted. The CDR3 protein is CASSLHPLGLL.

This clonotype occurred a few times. The CDR3 region has the DNA TGTGCCAGCAGTTTTGGAGGTCGGGGCACCGGGGAGCTGTTTTTT. As protein: CASSFGGRGTGELFF. The chain recombines TRBV12-3 or TRBV12-4 with TRBJ2-2, with D tentatively TRBD2 (5 bases). The CDR3 covers 15 residues. Trimming removed 3 bases at V and 4 bases at J, with 12 bases between.

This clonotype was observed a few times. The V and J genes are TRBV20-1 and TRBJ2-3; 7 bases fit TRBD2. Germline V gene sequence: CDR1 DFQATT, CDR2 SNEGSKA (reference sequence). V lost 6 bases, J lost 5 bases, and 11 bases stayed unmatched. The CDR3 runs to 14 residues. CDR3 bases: TGCAGTGCCGTAGCGGGTAATTCCAGAGATACGCAGTATTTT. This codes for CSAVAGNSRDTQYF.

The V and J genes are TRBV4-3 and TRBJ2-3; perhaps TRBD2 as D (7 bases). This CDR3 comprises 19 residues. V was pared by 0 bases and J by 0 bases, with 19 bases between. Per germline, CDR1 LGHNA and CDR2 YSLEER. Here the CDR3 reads CASSQDLASGTTSTDTQYF. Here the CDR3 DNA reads TGCGCCAGCAGCCAAGATCTTGCAAGCGGGACAACTAGCACAGATACGCAGTATTTT.

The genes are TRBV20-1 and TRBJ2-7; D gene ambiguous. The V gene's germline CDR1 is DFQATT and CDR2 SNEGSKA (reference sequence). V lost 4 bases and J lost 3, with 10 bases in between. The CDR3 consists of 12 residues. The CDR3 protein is CSAKGTGYEQYF. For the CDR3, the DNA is TGCAGTGCTAAAGGCACTGGCTACGAGCAGTACTTC.

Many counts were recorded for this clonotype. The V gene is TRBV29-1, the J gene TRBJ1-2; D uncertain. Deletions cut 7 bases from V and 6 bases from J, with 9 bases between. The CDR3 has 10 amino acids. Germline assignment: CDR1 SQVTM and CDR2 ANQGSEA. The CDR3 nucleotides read TGCAGCGCCGACATCCATGGCTACACCTTC. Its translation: CSADIHGYTF.

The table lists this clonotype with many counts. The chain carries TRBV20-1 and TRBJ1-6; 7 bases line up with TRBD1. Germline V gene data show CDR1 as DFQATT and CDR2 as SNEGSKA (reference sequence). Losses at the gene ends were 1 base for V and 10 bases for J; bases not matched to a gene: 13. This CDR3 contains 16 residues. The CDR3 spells CSARVGQGTVGSPLHF. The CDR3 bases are TGCAGTGCTAGAGTGGGTCAGGGGACAGTAGGATCACCCCTCCACTTT.

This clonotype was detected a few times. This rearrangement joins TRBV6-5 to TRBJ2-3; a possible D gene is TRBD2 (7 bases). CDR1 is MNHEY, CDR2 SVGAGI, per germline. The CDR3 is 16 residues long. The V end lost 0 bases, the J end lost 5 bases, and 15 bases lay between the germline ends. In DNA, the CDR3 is TGTGCCAGCAGTTACTCGGCGGGGGCCGGGGTAGATACGCAGTATTTT. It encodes CASSYSAGAGVDTQYF.

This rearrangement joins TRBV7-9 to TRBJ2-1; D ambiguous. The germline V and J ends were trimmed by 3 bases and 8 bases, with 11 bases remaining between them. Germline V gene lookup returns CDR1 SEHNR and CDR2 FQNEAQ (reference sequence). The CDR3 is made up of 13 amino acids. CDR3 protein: CASSLAAGHEQFF. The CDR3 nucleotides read TGTGCCAGCAGCTTGGCTGCAGGACATGAGCAGTTCTTC. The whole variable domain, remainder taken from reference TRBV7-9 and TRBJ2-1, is DTGVSQNPRHKITKRGQNVTFRCDPISEHNRLYWYRQTLGQGPEFLTYFQNEAQLEKSRLLSDRFSAERPKGSFSTLEIQRTEQGDSAMYLCASSLAAGHEQFFGPGTRLTVL.

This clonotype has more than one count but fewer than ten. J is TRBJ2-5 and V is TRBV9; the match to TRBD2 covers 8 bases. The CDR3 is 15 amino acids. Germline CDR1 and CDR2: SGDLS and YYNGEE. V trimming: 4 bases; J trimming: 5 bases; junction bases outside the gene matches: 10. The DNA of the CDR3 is TGTGCCAGCAGCCCAGAGGGACTAGACGGCGAGACCCAGTACTTC. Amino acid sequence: CASSPEGLDGETQYF.

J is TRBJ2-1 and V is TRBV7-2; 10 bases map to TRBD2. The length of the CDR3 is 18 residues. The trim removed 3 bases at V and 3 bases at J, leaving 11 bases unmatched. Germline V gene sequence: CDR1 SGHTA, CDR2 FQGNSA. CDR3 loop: CASSFSFQLAGIYNEQFF. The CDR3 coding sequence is TGTGCCAGCAGCTTCAGCTTTCAACTAGCGGGAATCTACAATGAGCAGTTCTTC.

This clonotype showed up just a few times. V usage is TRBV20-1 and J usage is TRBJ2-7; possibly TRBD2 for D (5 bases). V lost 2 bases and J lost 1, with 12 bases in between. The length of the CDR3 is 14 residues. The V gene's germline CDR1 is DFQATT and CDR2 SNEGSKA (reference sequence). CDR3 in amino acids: CSARTESGSYEQYF. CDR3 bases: TGCAGTGCTAGAACAGAGAGCGGATCCTACGAGCAGTACTTC.

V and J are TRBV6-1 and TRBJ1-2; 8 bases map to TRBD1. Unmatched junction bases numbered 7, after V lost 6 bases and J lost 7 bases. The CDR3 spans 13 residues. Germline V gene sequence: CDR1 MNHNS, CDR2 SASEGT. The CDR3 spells CASRRQGLAGYTF. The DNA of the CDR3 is TGTGCCAGCAGGAGACAGGGGTTGGCTGGCTACACCTTC.

CDR3 loop: CASATTLVQPQHF. The CDR3 region has the DNA TGTGCCAGCGCTACAACCTTGGTTCAGCCCCAGCATTTT. The chain recombines TRBV6-2 or TRBV6-3 with TRBJ1-5; D is unresolved. Germline assignment: CDR1 MNHEY and CDR2 SVGEGT. V lost 8 bases to trimming and J lost 6 bases, with 14 bases between them. CDR3 length: 13 residues.

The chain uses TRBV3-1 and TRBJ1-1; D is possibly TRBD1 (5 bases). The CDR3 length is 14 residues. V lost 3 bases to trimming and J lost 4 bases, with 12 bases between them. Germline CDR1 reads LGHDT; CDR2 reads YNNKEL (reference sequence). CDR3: CASSHRDGGTEAFF. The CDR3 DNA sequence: TGTGCCAGCAGCCACAGGGATGGGGGCACTGAAGCTTTCTTT. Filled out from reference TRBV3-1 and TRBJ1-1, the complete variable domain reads DTAVSQTPKYLVTQMGNDKSIKCEQNLGHDTMYWYKQDSKKFLKIMFSYNNKELIINETVPNRFSPKSPDKAHLNLHINSLELGDSAVYFCASSHRDGGTEAFFGQGTRLTVV.

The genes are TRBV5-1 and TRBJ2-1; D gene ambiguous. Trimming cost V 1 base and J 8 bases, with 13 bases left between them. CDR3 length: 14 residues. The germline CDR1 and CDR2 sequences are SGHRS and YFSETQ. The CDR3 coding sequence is TGCGCCAGCAGCTTGCGGCCGCCGGTGGATGAGCAGTTCTTC. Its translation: CASSLRPPVDEQFF.

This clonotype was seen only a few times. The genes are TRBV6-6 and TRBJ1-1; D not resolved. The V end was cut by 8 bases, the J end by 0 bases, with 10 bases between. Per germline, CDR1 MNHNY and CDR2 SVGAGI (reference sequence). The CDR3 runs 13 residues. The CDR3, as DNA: TGTGCCAGCGATGAGTTCATGAACACTGAAGCTTTCTTT. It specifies CASDEFMNTEAFF.

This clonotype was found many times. CDR3 sequence (DNA): TGTGCCAGCAGACAGAGCGGGGGGGCCGGCACAGATACGCAGTATTTT. Translation gives CASRQSGGAGTDTQYF. The chain combines TRBV12-3 or TRBV12-4 with TRBJ2-3; the match to TRBD2 covers 10 bases. CDR3 length: 16 amino acids. The V segment lost 6 bases and the J segment 1 base; nucleotides outside the gene matches: 7.

The CDR3 spells CASSHLRQGSYEQYF. In DNA, the CDR3 is TGCGCCAGCAGCCACCTTAGACAGGGATCCTACGAGCAGTACTTC. V is TRBV4-3 and J is TRBJ2-7; TRBD1 matches at 7 bases. Losses at the gene ends were 3 bases for V and 1 base for J; bases not matched to a gene: 6. Per the germline V gene, CDR1 is LGHNA and CDR2 is YSLEER. The CDR3 is 15 amino acids.

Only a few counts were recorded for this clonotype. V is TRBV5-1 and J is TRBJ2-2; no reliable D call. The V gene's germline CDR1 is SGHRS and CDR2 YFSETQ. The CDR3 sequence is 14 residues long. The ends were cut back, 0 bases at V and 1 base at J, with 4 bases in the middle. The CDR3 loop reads CASSLAQNTGELFF. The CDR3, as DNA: TGCGCCAGCAGCTTGGCCCAGAACACCGGGGAGCTGTTTTTT.

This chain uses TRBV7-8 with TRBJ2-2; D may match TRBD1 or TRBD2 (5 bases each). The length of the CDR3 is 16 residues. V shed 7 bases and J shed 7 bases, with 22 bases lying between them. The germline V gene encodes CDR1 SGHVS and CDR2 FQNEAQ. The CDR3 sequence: CASNPRDPYSGGELFF. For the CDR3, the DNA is TGTGCCAGCAACCCCCGGGACCCGTACTCGGGCGGGGAGCTGTTTTTT.

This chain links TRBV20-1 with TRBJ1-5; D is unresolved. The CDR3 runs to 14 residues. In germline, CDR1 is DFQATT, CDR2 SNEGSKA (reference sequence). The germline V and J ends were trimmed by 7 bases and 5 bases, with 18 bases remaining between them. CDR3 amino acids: CSVPTQGGDQPQHF. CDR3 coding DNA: TGCAGTGTTCCCACCCAAGGAGGTGATCAGCCCCAGCATTTT.

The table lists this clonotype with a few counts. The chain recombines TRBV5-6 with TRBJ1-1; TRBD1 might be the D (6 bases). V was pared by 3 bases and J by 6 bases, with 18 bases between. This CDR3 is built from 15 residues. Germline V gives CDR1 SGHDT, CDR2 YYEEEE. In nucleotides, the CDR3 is TGTGCCAGCAGCTCGACCCCCAGGGGTCTTGCTGAAGCTTTCTTT. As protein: CASSSTPRGLAEAFF.

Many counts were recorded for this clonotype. CDR3: CASSSTGASEAFF. For the CDR3, the DNA is TGTGCCAGCAGTTCGACAGGGGCTTCTGAAGCTTTCTTT. The chain links TRBV12-3 or TRBV12-4 to TRBJ1-1; TRBD1 aligns across 8 bases. The CDR3 covers 13 residues. After removal of 4 bases from V and 6 bases from J, the junction contained 4 bases not matched to a gene.

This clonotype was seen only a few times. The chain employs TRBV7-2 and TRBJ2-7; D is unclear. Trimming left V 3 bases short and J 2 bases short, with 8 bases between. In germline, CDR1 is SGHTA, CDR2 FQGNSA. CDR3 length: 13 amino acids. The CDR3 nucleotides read TGTGCCAGCAGCTTGCGCAGCACCTACGAGCAGTACTTC. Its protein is CASSLRSTYEQYF.

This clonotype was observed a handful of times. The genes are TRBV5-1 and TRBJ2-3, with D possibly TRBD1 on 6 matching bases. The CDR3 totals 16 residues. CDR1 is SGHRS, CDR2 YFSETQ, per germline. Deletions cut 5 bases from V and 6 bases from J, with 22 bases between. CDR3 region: CASSSIGQSNLDTQYF. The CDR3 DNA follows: TGCGCCAGCAGTTCGATCGGACAGTCGAATCTGGATACGCAGTATTTT.